This paragraph covers one T cell receptor beta chain sequence. The data stem from a study of blood T cell repertoires in COVID-19. Sequencing used immunoSEQ multiplex PCR; TCRdb keeps in-frame clones, though not all of them. The sample has 160,000 or so clones, roughly 80% seen once. This CDR3 is built from 14 residues. Germline V gene lookup returns CDR1 SGHKS and CDR2 YYEKEE (reference sequence). Deletions cut 3 bases from V and 5 bases from J, with 14 bases between. Sequencing used peripheral blood. The J gene is TRBJ2-5, the V gene TRBV5-5; D perhaps matches TRBD1 (6 bases). This receptor was obtained from a man aged 60 to 69 with acute or convalescent COVID-19. DNA for the CDR3: TGTGCCAGCAGCTGGGACACCCAGAGGGAGACCCAGTACTTC. It translates to CASSWDTQRETQYF.